This TCR beta chain is drawn from a study of blood T cell repertoires in COVID-19. Study-level information: Researchers got acute and convalescent COVID-19 samples from the United States, Italy and Spain. Nucleic acid was either cDNA or gDNA, and it came from T cells, B-cell-depleted T cells, or PBMCs.

CDR1 SEHNR and CDR2 FQNEAQ come from the germline V gene (reference sequence). The CDR3 loop spans 16 amino acids. The V gene end was trimmed by 4 bases and the J gene end by 1 base; junction bases not matched to a gene: 9. This table comes from immunoSEQ multiplex PCR, and its TCRdb copy is limited to in-frame clones, with some not included. The table lists approximately 220,000 clones, over 80% of them singletons. The receptor's source is a woman aged 25 to 39 with acute COVID-19. The specimen sequenced was PBMCs or T cells enriched from blood (not recorded which). This rearrangement joins TRBV7-9 to TRBJ1-1; 7 bases fit TRBD1. Written as DNA, the CDR3 is TGTGCCAGCAGCTCGCTAAGACAGGGATCGAACACTGAAGCTTTCTTT. Translating gives CASSSLRQGSNTEAFF.